The clone carrying this T cell receptor beta chain has more than one count but fewer than ten. Its matching antigen is unknown. Germline CDR1 is MNHEY and CDR2 is SVGAGI. V gave up 6 bases and J gave up 5 bases; unmatched junction bases: 10. The CDR3 is 16 residues long. The data derive from a study of blood T cells in healthy people across ages. Regarding the study as a whole: Diversity of TCR beta correlated strongly with naive T cell percentage.

A second roughly 7 to 12 cycle PCR used barcoded and J-beta primers. TCRdb fed the 5' RACE reads into MiXCR, producing one record per CDR3 protein. The repertoire holds about 1,600,000 distinct CDR3 sequences, about 40% seen once, with 7.9% in the top ten. Collection of 8.5 to 10 milliliters of peripheral blood was performed for each donor. Sequenced material: blood. This receptor was taken from a woman aged 18 to 35 in good health. V and J are TRBV6-5 and TRBJ2-3, with 11 bases lining up with TRBD2. The CDR3 DNA reads as TGTGCCAGCAGCCGTAAACTAGCGGGAGTACGAGATACGCAGTATTTT. Residues: CASSRKLAGVRDTQYF.